The rows below give T cell receptor beta chains drawn from one sample of a study of blood T cell repertoires in COVID-19. Using immunoSEQ multiplex PCR, the repertoire was profiled, and TCRdb retains in-frame clones only, with some absent. The sample carries about 64,000 clones, about 81% recorded once. Material: peripheral blood. The receptors come from a human donor in a cohort sampled during active COVID-19. The CDR3 runs from the conserved cysteine through the conserved F or W. Fields, in order: J gene, CDR3 length, V gene, D gene, clone size, CDR3 DNA, CDR3 protein. A D gene is named only where the DNA matches it firmly. Clone size appears in some rows only: once, few, many, or a class for an expanded clone.

TRBJ2-1 16 TRBV5-6 . . TGTGCCAGCAGCCCTCGATTAGCCTTCTCATACAATGAGCAGTTCTTC CASSPRLAFSYNEQFF
TRBJ2-3 12 TRBV7-8 . . TGTGCCAGCAGCTTAGCGGGAGAGACGCAGTATTTT CASSLAGETQYF
TRBJ1-5 15 TRBV18 . . TGTGCCAGCTCACGTGGGCAGGGCAGCAATCAGCCCCAGCATTTT CASSRGQGSNQPQHF
TRBJ2-5 15 TRBV7-8 TRBD2 . TGTGCCAGCAGCTTCCCAGCGGGGGGGCTGGAGACCCAGTACTTC CASSFPAGGLETQYF
TRBJ2-1 12 TRBV27 . once TGTGCCAGCAGTTATCAAAACAATGAGCAGTTCTTC CASSYQNNEQFF
TRBJ2-1 15 TRBV7-2 . . TGTGCCAGCAGCTTAATGCGGGGTATAGGAGATGAGCAGTTCTTC CASSLMRGIGDEQFF
TRBJ2-3 14 TRBV11-3 . . TGTGCCAGCAGCTTGAACAGGGAGGGGGATACGCAGTATTTT CASSLNREGDTQYF
TRBJ1-2 17 TRBV5-1 . . TGCGCCAGCAGCTTTGGTAATCAAGTGCAGGGGTGGGATGGCTACACCTTC CASSFGNQVQGWDGYTF
TRBJ2-2 16 TRBV19 TRBD1 . TGTGCCAGTAGTATAGATGCCGGGACAGTTACCGGGGAGCTGTTTTTT CASSIDAGTVTGELFF
TRBJ2-5 14 TRBV5-1 . once TGCGCCAGCAGCGGCGGGACAGAGGCAGAGACCCAGTACTTC CASSGGTEAETQYF
TRBJ2-3 15 TRBV27 TRBD2 . TGTGCCAGCAGATTAGCGGGGGCCCCCACAGATACGCAGTATTTT CASRLAGAPTDTQYF
TRBJ2-7 11 TRBV20-1 . few TGCAGTGCTACGGGCCGGGGGGACAAGTACTTC CSATGRGDKYF
TRBJ2-1 16 TRBV5-5 . . TGTGCCAGCAGCTTGGAGGAGGGGAGTACTTCCGATGAGCAGTTCTTC CASSLEEGSTSDEQFF
TRBJ1-5 20 TRBV10-3 . . TGTGCCATCAGTGAGTGGGCAGGCTCGGATCCCATATCGAGCAATCAGCCCCAGCATTTT CAISEWAGSDPISSNQPQHF
TRBJ2-5 14 TRBV6-1 . . TGTGCCAGCAGTCCACGACAGGCCCAAGAGACCCAGTACTTC CASSPRQAQETQYF